The T cell receptor beta chain under discussion was sequenced for a study of vaccination effects on CD4 cells after COVID-19. Germline CDR1 SNHLY, CDR2 FYNNEI. The CDR3 consists of 14 residues. V trimming: 6 bases; J trimming: 4 bases; junction bases outside the gene matches: 5. In the case of this clone: Its antigen is still unknown.

Antigen-specific CD4+ T cells were first expanded with viral peptide pools by the ViraFEST assay and only then sequenced. Having been cultured for under twelve days, the cells underwent CD4+ T cell isolation. Two-dose vaccination with either BNT162b2 or mRNA-1273 was given to the participants. Profiled with immunoSEQ multiplex PCR; TCRdb holds only in-frame clones, not every one. The data show tens of thousands of clones, about 70% seen once. This sequence originates from a human donor who received a COVID-19 vaccine. The chain combines TRBV2 with TRBJ1-5, with 8 bases that match TRBD1. This specimen was CD4+ T cells from PBMCs cultured with HCoV-NL63 spike peptides, taken after COVID-19 vaccination. The CDR3 DNA sequence: TGTGCCAGCAGGCTGACAGGGGTAAATCAGCCCCAGCATTTT. This translates into CASRLTGVNQPQHF.